This T cell receptor (beta chain) came from a study of T cell responses to AZD1222 COVID-19 vaccine. The study's findings and limits: Across the whole spike, CD4 TCRs peaked at regions 160-218 and 743-854. No repertoire was sampled before or during the peak T cell response, only after it. The breadth and depth of Spike-specific TCRs increased once two AZD1222 doses had been given. Only 5 or 6 individuals given AZD1222 were seropositive at baseline.

Sequenced by immunoSEQ multiplex PCR; TCRdb stores in-frame clones only, minus some. The table includes 200,000 to 300,000 clones, 93% detected once. Trimming took 1 base from V and 7 from J; bases not matched to a gene: 4. This CDR3 spans 15 amino acids. The V gene's germline CDR1 is SGDLS and CDR2 YYNGEE. Regarding this clone: The antigen is not known.

Here the sequenced sample was peripheral blood, taken on day 0 of AZD1222 vaccination. V and J are TRBV9 and TRBJ1-6; 8 positions agree with TRBD1. The TCR comes from an adult in good health. CDR3: CASSVYAGGNSPLHF. In DNA, the CDR3 is TGTGCCAGCAGCGTATATGCAGGGGGCAATTCACCCCTCCACTTT.